Below, 29 T cell receptor beta chains from the same sample are listed, as sequenced in a study of blood T cell repertoires in COVID-19. TCRdb's copy holds only in-frame clones and misses some; the assay was immunoSEQ multiplex PCR. Of 380,000 or so clones listed, 88% are singletons. Material: PBMCs or T cells enriched from blood (not recorded which). The source of these receptors is a woman aged 35 to 49 with acute COVID-19.

J is TRBJ2-1 and V is TRBV24-1; 7 bases map to TRBD2. Germline values: CDR1 KGHDR, CDR2 SFDVKD. V shed 3 bases, J shed 4 bases, and the junction held 5 bases outside the gene matches. The CDR3 consists of 15 residues. This chain's CDR3 is CATSDAGDGYNEQFF. CDR3 nucleotide sequence: TGTGCCACCAGTGATGCGGGGGACGGGTACAATGAGCAGTTCTTC.

The gene calls are TRBV5-6 and TRBJ2-7; 10 bases are a match to TRBD2. Unmatched junction bases numbered 5, after V lost 0 bases and J lost 5 bases. This CDR3 has 15 residues. Germline CDR1 reads SGHDT; CDR2 reads YYEEEE. The CDR3 DNA follows: TGTGCCAGCAGCTTGGTTCCAGCGGGGGGGCACGAGCAGTACTTC. This gives the protein CASSLVPAGGHEQYF.

This chain uses TRBV7-6 with TRBJ2-3, with a tentative D call TRBD2 (6 bases). This CDR3 spans 15 amino acids. V was pared by 2 bases and J by 4 bases, with 13 bases between. The germline CDR1 and CDR2 sequences are SGHVS and FNYEAQ. The CDR3 sequence: CASSLFGGAPDTQYF. In DNA, the CDR3 is TGTGCCAGCAGCTTATTTGGCGGGGCCCCAGATACGCAGTATTTT.

This rearrangement joins TRBV27 to TRBJ1-2; TRBD1 might be the D (5 bases). The V end lost 4 bases, the J end lost 4 bases, and 10 bases lay between the germline ends. The CDR3 is 13 amino acids. Per the germline V gene, CDR1 is MNHEY and CDR2 is SMNVEV (reference sequence). CDR3 in DNA: TGTGCCAGCAGTTCGACAGAGCTCTATGGCTACACCTTC. Protein sequence: CASSSTELYGYTF.

The gene calls are TRBV5-1 and TRBJ1-1, with D possibly being TRBD1 (5 bases). Trimming cost V 0 bases and J 6 bases, with 12 bases left between them. Germline CDR1 reads SGHRS; CDR2 reads YFSETQ. The CDR3 covers 14 residues. DNA for the CDR3: TGCGCCAGCAGCTTGGTCCAGGGTTGGTCTGAAGCTTTCTTT. It specifies CASSLVQGWSEAFF.

V and J are TRBV20-1 and TRBJ1-6; no clear D. Germline V gives CDR1 DFQATT, CDR2 SNEGSKA (reference sequence). The CDR3 extends over 11 amino acids. Trimming removed 2 bases from V and 10 bases from J, with 6 bases in between. The CDR3 sequence is CSARSGSPLHF. In DNA form, the CDR3 reads TGCAGTGCTAGATCGGGGTCACCCCTCCACTTT.

The chain couples TRBV11-3 to TRBJ2-1; 8 positions match TRBD2. Losses at the gene ends were 1 base for V and 3 bases for J; bases not matched to a gene: 2. The CDR3 is 15 residues long. The germline CDR1 and CDR2 sequences are SGHNT and YENEEA. Written as DNA, the CDR3 is TGTGCCAGCAGCTTAGCGGGGGGGCTCTACAATGAGCAGTTCTTC. It specifies CASSLAGGLYNEQFF.

The rearrangement links TRBV15 to TRBJ1-1; 7 bases map to TRBD1. In germline, CDR1 is LNHNV, CDR2 YYDKDF (reference sequence). This CDR3 has 14 residues. With 4 bases clipped from V and 0 bases from J, the junction kept 2 bases outside the gene matches. In DNA, the CDR3 is TGTGCCACCAGCAAGGGGGCTGTGAACACTGAAGCTTTCTTT. Translation gives CATSKGAVNTEAFF.

V gene TRBV30 combines with J gene TRBJ1-1; 8 positions match TRBD1. The V and J ends lost 1 base and 5 bases, in that order; junction bases with no gene match: 3. Germline V lookup: CDR1 GTSNPN, CDR2 SVGIG (reference sequence). The CDR3 sequence is 13 residues long. CDR3: CAWSEDRETEAFF. Here the CDR3 DNA reads TGTGCCTGGAGTGAGGACAGGGAAACTGAAGCTTTCTTT.

J is TRBJ2-7 and V is TRBV6-1; TRBD2 matches 10 bases. Germline CDR1 and CDR2: MNHNS and SASEGT. V shed 2 bases and J 2 bases; nucleotides not matched to a gene: 6. CDR3 length equals 16 residues. CDR3 loop: CASSEPSGGLTYEQYF. Here the CDR3 DNA reads TGTGCCAGCAGTGAACCTAGCGGGGGCCTTACCTACGAGCAGTACTTC.

The chain combines TRBV2 with TRBJ2-1; D is perhaps TRBD2 (6 bases). From germline, CDR1 is SNHLY and CDR2 FYNNEI. The length of the CDR3 is 13 residues. The V end was cut by 4 bases, the J end by 6 bases, with 10 bases between. CDR3 bases: TGTGCCAGCAGTGGCGGTAGCGGCAATGAGCAGTTCTTC. This gives the protein CASSGGSGNEQFF.

The V gene is TRBV4-2, the J gene TRBJ2-3; 8 nucleotides match TRBD2. J gave up 4 bases and V 5 bases, and 11 bases lay outside the gene matches. The CDR3 has 16 amino acids. Per germline, CDR1 LGHNA and CDR2 YNFKEQ. CDR3 protein: CASSFLPAGDSDTQYF. The CDR3 nucleotides are TGTGCCAGCAGCTTCCTACCAGCGGGGGACTCAGATACGCAGTATTTT.

This clone was recorded a few times. This chain connects TRBV7-2 to TRBJ2-5; no reliable D call. The V gene's germline CDR1 is SGHTA and CDR2 FQGNSA. The CDR3 extends over 16 amino acids. V was clipped by 2 bases and J by 3 bases, with 16 bases between them. Written as DNA, the CDR3 is TGTGCCAGCAGCTTACAGCGTTATCTTACTAAAGAGACCCAGTACTTC. This gives the protein CASSLQRYLTKETQYF.

This chain's CDR3 is CASSLEQSSYNSPLHF. The CDR3 DNA reads as TGTGCCAGCAGTCTGGAACAGAGCTCCTATAATTCACCCCTCCACTTT. The chain carries TRBV2 and TRBJ1-6; D uncertain. The CDR3 extends over 16 amino acids. Germline lookup yields CDR1 SNHLY and CDR2 FYNNEI. Trimming stripped 5 bases from V and 0 bases from J, with 11 bases between.

The J gene is TRBJ1-4, the V gene TRBV10-3, with 8 positions matching TRBD1. CDR3 size: 16 residues. Germline CDR1 and CDR2: ENHRY and SYGVKD. The V gene end was trimmed by 10 bases and the J gene end by 2 bases; junction bases not matched to a gene: 12. The CDR3 DNA follows: TGTGCCACCGGACAGGGCATGGTCCCGACTAATGAAAAACTGTTTTTT. This encodes CATGQGMVPTNEKLFF.

The V gene is TRBV5-1, the J gene TRBJ1-2; 7 bases are a match to TRBD1. Per germline, CDR1 SGHRS and CDR2 YFSETQ. The junction had 6 bases not matched to a gene; V was cut back by 0 bases and J by 4 bases. This CDR3 is built from 15 residues. In DNA, the CDR3 is TGCGCCAGCAGCTTGGGACAGGGCTCTATCTATGGCTACACCTTC. Translated: CASSLGQGSIYGYTF.

This chain joins TRBV10-3 and TRBJ2-2, with 10 bases lining up with TRBD1. Germline V gene data show CDR1 as ENHRY and CDR2 as SYGVKD. The V segment lost 4 bases and the J segment 6 bases; nucleotides outside the gene matches: 5. CDR3 length: 15 residues. CDR3 loop: CAISAGQGMSGELFF. In nucleotides, the CDR3 is TGTGCCATCAGTGCGGGACAGGGGATGTCCGGGGAGCTGTTTTTT.

V is TRBV6-1 and J is TRBJ2-1, with 12 bases identical to TRBD1. Germline CDR1 is MNHNS and CDR2 is SASEGT. The CDR3 sequence is 16 residues long. Losses at the gene ends were 4 bases for V and 8 bases for J; bases not matched to a gene: 9. For the CDR3, the DNA is TGTGCCAGCAGTGGCGGGACAGGGGGCTTCAACGATGAGCAGTTCTTC. Translated, it gives CASSGGTGGFNDEQFF.

This clone was found once. This rearrangement joins TRBV12-5 to TRBJ2-3, with 7 bases identical to TRBD2. This CDR3 spans 15 amino acids. In germline, CDR1 is LGHNT, CDR2 FRNRAP. V shed 4 bases, J shed 0 bases, and the junction held 4 bases outside the gene matches. CDR3 loop: CASGWSGVSTDTQYF. As DNA, the CDR3 is TGTGCTAGTGGTTGGAGCGGGGTTAGCACAGATACGCAGTATTTT.

The CDR3 nucleotides are TGTGCCAGTAGTATAGAATCTGGGGGCACAGCCAAAAACATTCAGTACTTC. This translates into CASSIESGGTAKNIQYF. The rearrangement joins TRBV19 to TRBJ2-4; possible D gene TRBD1, 6 bases. Trimming shortened V by 0 bases and J by 0 bases, and 12 bases separated the two germline ends. Germline loops: CDR1 LNHDA, CDR2 SQIVND (reference sequence). The CDR3 consists of 17 residues. Full variable domain (outside the CDR3, taken from reference TRBV19 and TRBJ2-4): DGGITQSPKYLFRKEGQNVTLSCEQNLNHDAMYWYRQDPGQGLRLIYYSQIVNDFQKGDIAEGYSVSREKKESFPLTVTSAQKNPTAFYLCASSIESGGTAKNIQYFGAGTRLSVL.

The gene calls are TRBV11-2 and TRBJ2-7; 10 positions agree with TRBD2. Germline CDR1 SGHAT, CDR2 FQNNGV. V lost 1 base to trimming and J lost 1 base; unmatched junction nucleotides: 10. The CDR3 is 18 residues long. CDR3 sequence: CASSLGGSGGFRSYEQYF. CDR3 bases: TGTGCCAGCAGCTTAGGAGGTAGCGGGGGGTTTAGGTCCTACGAGCAGTACTTC.

This chain links TRBV30 with TRBJ1-1; tentative D call: TRBD1 (5 bases). Trimming cost V 2 bases and J 6 bases, with 13 bases left between them. The germline CDR1 and CDR2 sequences are GTSNPN and SVGIG (reference sequence). The CDR3 totals 13 residues. In DNA, the CDR3 is TGTGCCTGGAGTTCGGCCGGGGGACCTGAAGCTTTCTTT. This sequence encodes CAWSSAGGPEAFF.

This chain joins TRBV6-5 and TRBJ2-5, with 9 bases lining up with TRBD1. The CDR3 has 14 residues. CDR1 is MNHEY and CDR2 is SVGAGI in the germline V gene. Unmatched junction bases numbered 6, after V lost 6 bases and J lost 4 bases. In DNA, the CDR3 is TGTGCCAGCAGGTGGACAGGGGACAGAGAGACCCAGTACTTC. It yields the protein CASRWTGDRETQYF.

The V gene is TRBV7-9, the J gene TRBJ2-6; D not certain. The germline V gene has CDR1 SEHNR and CDR2 FQNEAQ (reference sequence). The CDR3 covers 15 residues. V was clipped by 2 bases and J by 0 bases, with 5 bases between them. This CDR3 reads CASSLLASGANVLTF. The CDR3 region has the DNA TGTGCCAGCAGCTTATTGGCCTCTGGGGCCAACGTCCTGACTTTC.

CDR3 loop: CASSIPQGALEKLFF. CDR3 bases: TGTGCCAGTAGTATCCCTCAGGGGGCACTTGAAAAACTGTTTTTT. The chain couples TRBV19 to TRBJ1-4; 8 nucleotides match TRBD1. Unmatched junction bases numbered 7, after V lost 3 bases and J lost 7 bases. This CDR3 is 15 amino acids long. The germline V gene has CDR1 LNHDA and CDR2 SQIVND (reference sequence).

The chain has TRBV7-9 and TRBJ1-2; D perhaps matches TRBD1 (5 bases). The ends were cut back, 1 base at V and 4 bases at J, with 16 bases in the middle. The germline gives CDR1 SEHNR, CDR2 FQNEAQ (reference sequence). This CDR3 contains 16 residues. CDR3 coding DNA: TGTGCCAGCAGCTTAGAAGTGGACACTCTAGGCTATGGCTACACCTTC. It encodes CASSLEVDTLGYGYTF.

The rearrangement links TRBV28 to TRBJ1-1; D gene ambiguous. The V end was cut by 10 bases, the J end by 4 bases, with 16 bases between. This CDR3 has 13 amino acids. Germline V gene lookup returns CDR1 MDHEN and CDR2 SYDVKM. The CDR3 here is CAILSFSGTEAFF. The CDR3 bases are TGTGCCATTCTTTCGTTCTCGGGCACTGAAGCTTTCTTT.

The V call is TRBV19, the J call TRBJ1-1; 8 nucleotides agree with TRBD1. CDR3 length equals 14 residues. The ends lost 7 bases at V and 1 base at J; junction bases unmatched: 5. Germline CDR1 LNHDA, CDR2 SQIVND (reference sequence). The DNA of the CDR3 is TGTGCCAGTAATACAGGGGGAGGGAACACTGAAGCTTTCTTT. As protein: CASNTGGGNTEAFF.

This chain links TRBV11-2 with TRBJ1-4; 9 positions agree with TRBD1. Per the germline V gene, CDR1 is SGHAT and CDR2 is FQNNGV. The CDR3 is made up of 17 amino acids. Trimming cost V 6 bases and J 6 bases; bases outside gene matches: 14. The DNA of the CDR3 is TGTGCCAGCAGTCCCCGCCTCGGGACAGGGAGATATGAAAAACTGTTTTTT. Protein sequence: CASSPRLGTGRYEKLFF. The complete variable domain, with remaining parts taken from reference TRBV11-2 and TRBJ1-4, reads EAGVAQSPRYKIIEKRQSVAFWCNPISGHATLYWYQQILGQGPKLLIQFQNNGVVDDSQLPKDRFSAERLKGVDSTLKIQPAKLEDSAVYLCASSPRLGTGRYEKLFFGSGTQLSVL.